The 5 T cell receptor beta chains given below trace back to one sample, sequenced in a study of a mutant IDH1 vaccine in newly diagnosed glioma. Noted time point: week 47, end of study. Vaccine doses each comprised 300 ug of mutant IDH1 20-mer peptide, with topical imiquimod. Sequenced by immunoSEQ multiplex PCR; TCRdb stores in-frame clones only, minus some. In the table there are about 24,000 clones, about four fifths of which are singletons. No antigen has been assigned to these receptors. The sequencing here drew on PBMCs, taken from a glioma patient whose treatment included an IDH1 peptide vaccine. These receptors came from a man aged 35 to 55 with glioma. Some clones in this sample may be carry-over from other donors' samples.

This clone turned up a few times. This chain's CDR3 is CASSIRGANYGYTF. The CDR3 DNA reads as TGTGCCAGCAGCATCAGGGGGGCTAACTATGGCTACACCTTC. This chain connects TRBV5-5 to TRBJ1-2, with TRBD1 matching 7 bases. Germline CDR1 SGHKS, CDR2 YYEKEE (reference sequence). The length of the CDR3 is 14 residues. The trim removed 4 bases at V and 0 bases at J, leaving 3 bases unmatched.

The J gene is TRBJ1-1, the V gene TRBV5-8; D possibly corresponds to TRBD1 (5 bases). The CDR3 is made up of 12 amino acids. The V gene's germline CDR1 is SGHTS and CDR2 YDEGEE. V dropped 3 bases and J dropped 8 bases, with 11 bases sitting between them. The CDR3 spells CASSSDGGEAFF. The DNA for the CDR3 is TGTGCCAGCAGCTCGGATGGGGGGGAAGCTTTCTTT.

V is TRBV6-5 and J is TRBJ2-1; D unclear. The germline V gene encodes CDR1 MNHEY and CDR2 SVGAGI. Trimming cost V 6 bases and J 3 bases, with 15 bases left between them. This CDR3 has 15 residues. Written as DNA, the CDR3 is TGTGCCAGCAGAGCCTTGGGTGAGGTCTACAATGAGCAGTTCTTC. Translated, it gives CASRALGEVYNEQFF.

The gene calls are TRBV19 and TRBJ1-1; D gene ambiguous. V was pared by 3 bases and J by 6 bases, with 20 bases between. Per the germline V gene, CDR1 is LNHDA and CDR2 is SQIVND (reference sequence). This CDR3 is built from 16 residues. CDR3 in amino acids: CASSIKRRLILAEAFF. CDR3 sequence (DNA): TGTGCCAGTAGTATCAAGCGACGGTTAATTCTCGCTGAAGCTTTCTTT.

The gene calls are TRBV7-9 and TRBJ2-7; D may be TRBD1 or TRBD2 (6 bases each). V shed 5 bases and J shed 2 bases, with 16 bases lying between them. CDR1 and CDR2 (germline): SEHNR, FQNEAQ (reference sequence). This CDR3 is built from 15 residues. The CDR3 nucleotides are TGTGCCAGCAGCCGCGGGACACGGAATCCCTACGAGCAGTACTTC. Translation gives CASSRGTRNPYEQYF. Drawing the rest from reference TRBV7-9 and TRBJ2-7, the complete variable domain is DTGVSQNPRHKITKRGQNVTFRCDPISEHNRLYWYRQTLGQGPEFLTYFQNEAQLEKSRLLSDRFSAERPKGSFSTLEIQRTEQGDSAMYLCASSRGTRNPYEQYFGPGTRLTVT.